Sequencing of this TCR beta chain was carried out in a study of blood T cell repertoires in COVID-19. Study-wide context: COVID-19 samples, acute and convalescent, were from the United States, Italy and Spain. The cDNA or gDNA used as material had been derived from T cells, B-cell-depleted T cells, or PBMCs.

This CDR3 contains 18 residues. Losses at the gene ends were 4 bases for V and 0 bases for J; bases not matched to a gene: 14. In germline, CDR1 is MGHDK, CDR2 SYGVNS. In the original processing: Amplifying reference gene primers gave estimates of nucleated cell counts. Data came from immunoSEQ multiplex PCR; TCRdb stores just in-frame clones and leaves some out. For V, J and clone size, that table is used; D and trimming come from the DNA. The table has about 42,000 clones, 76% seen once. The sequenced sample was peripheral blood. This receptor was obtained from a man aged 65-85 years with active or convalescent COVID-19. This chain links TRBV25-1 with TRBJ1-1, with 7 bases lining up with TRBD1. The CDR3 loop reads CASSGIKTGLLMNTEAFF. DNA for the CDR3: TGTGCCAGCAGTGGAATAAAGACAGGGCTTCTTATGAACACTGAAGCTTTCTTT.